This TCR beta chain was profiled in a study of T cell responses to AZD1222 COVID-19 vaccine. As for the study in general: Timing groups of about 4 and about 12 weeks for second doses were pooled.

In the case of this clone: The antigen remains undetermined.

The CDR3 totals 14 residues. V was clipped by 10 bases and J by 3 bases, with 18 bases between them. CDR1 is SNHLY and CDR2 is FYNNEI in the germline V gene. Using immunoSEQ multiplex PCR, the repertoire was profiled, and TCRdb retains in-frame clones only, with some absent. The table has over 100,000 clones, around 84% seen once. Study-level findings and limits: Increased Spike-specific TCR breadth and depth were observed after two AZD1222 doses. In a largely white British group with more females than males, clonal diversity was possibly underestimated. It was only after the peak T cell response that any repertoires were sampled.

The sequence was collected from an adult in good health. V gene TRBV2 combines with J gene TRBJ1-1; D is unresolved. The sample in question was peripheral blood, obtained on day 0 of AZD1222 vaccination. This CDR3 reads CANRAGSKDTEAFF. The CDR3 region has the DNA TGTGCCAACCGGGCAGGTTCTAAGGACACTGAAGCTTTCTTT.